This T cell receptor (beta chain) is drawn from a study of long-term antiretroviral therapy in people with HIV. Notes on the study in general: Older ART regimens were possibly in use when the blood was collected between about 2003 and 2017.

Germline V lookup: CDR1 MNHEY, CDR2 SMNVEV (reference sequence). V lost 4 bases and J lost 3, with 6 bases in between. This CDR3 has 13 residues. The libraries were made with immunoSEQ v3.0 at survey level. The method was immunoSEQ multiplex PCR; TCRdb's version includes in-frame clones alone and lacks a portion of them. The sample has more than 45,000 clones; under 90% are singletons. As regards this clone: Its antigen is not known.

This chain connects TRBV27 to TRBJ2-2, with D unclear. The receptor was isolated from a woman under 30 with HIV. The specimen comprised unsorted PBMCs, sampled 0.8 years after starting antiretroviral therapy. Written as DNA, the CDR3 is TGTGCCAGCAGTTACCTGGACACCGGGGAGCTGTTTTTT. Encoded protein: CASSYLDTGELFF.